These T cell receptor beta chains were read from a single sample in a study of molecular identifiers for immune sequencing clone quantification. TCRdb redid the calling of the PCR reads with MiXCR, one entry per CDR3 protein. The data show 97,000 or so distinct CDR3 sequences, with approximately 24% seen just once and roughly 1% held by the top ten. Sample: naive CD8+ T cells from blood, with Jurkat cell RNA spiked in. Receptors were obtained from a human donor in good health. Some libraries in this study had Jurkat cell RNA spiked in. The CDR3 runs from the conserved cysteine through the conserved F or W. Fields, in order: J gene, D gene, clone size, V gene, CDR3 protein, CDR3 DNA. A D gene is named only where the DNA matches it firmly. Not all rows give a size; the values are once, few, many and, for expanded clones, a class.

TRBJ2-5,TRBD2,many,TRBV2,CATMGLLQETQYF,TGTGCCACCATGGGACTACTCCAAGAGACCCAGTACTTC
TRBJ1-6,TRBD1,many,TRBV4-1,CASSQGQGNSPLHF,TGCGCCAGCAGCCAAGGACAGGGGAATTCACCCCTCCACTTT
TRBJ1-5,NA,few,TRBV6-1,CASSEVYWDAQPQHF,TGTGCCAGCAGTGAAGTCTACTGGGACGCTCAGCCCCAGCATTTT
TRBJ2-1,NA,NA,TRBV12-3/TRBV12-4,CASSLLFSGRRELAGSSNEQFF,TGTGCCAGCAGTTTACTATTCTCGGGGCGCCGGGAGTTAGCTGGCTCGTCCAATGAGCAGTTCTTC
TRBJ2-7,NA,many,TRBV6-6,CASSYSRTVYEQYF,TGTGCCAGCAGTTACTCGAGGACAGTCTACGAGCAGTACTTC
TRBJ2-1,TRBD2,many,TRBV11-2,CASSWAGGSNEQFF,TGTGCCAGCAGCTGGGCGGGGGGCTCAAATGAGCAGTTCTTC
TRBJ2-1,NA,many,TRBV28,CASSRTHGPGSYNEQFF,TGTGCCAGCAGCCGAACCCACGGACCCGGCTCCTACAATGAGCAGTTCTTC
TRBJ1-2,TRBD1,many,TRBV20-1,CSAREMDRGRNGYTF,TGCAGTGCTAGAGAAATGGACAGGGGGCGAAATGGCTACACCTTC
TRBJ2-7,TRBD1,many,TRBV4-1,CASSPLGQGAYEQYF,TGCGCCAGCAGCCCCCTGGGACAGGGTGCCTACGAGCAGTACTTC
TRBJ2-2,NA,many,TRBV18,CASSETGRNTGELFF,TGTGCCAGCTCAGAGACAGGTCGGAACACCGGGGAGCTGTTTTTT
TRBJ1-2,TRBD1,once,TRBV6-5,CASSYSRDSRPAYGYAF,TGCGCCAGCAGTTACTCTCGGGACAGCCGACCGGCCTATGGCTACGCCTTC
TRBJ1-6,NA,many,TRBV4-3,CASSQDRGTSSYNSPLHF,TGCGCCAGCAGCCAAGATCGGGGCACGAGCTCCTATAATTCACCCCTCCACTTT
TRBJ1-4,NA,many,TRBV7-2,CASRSAGPMEKLFF,TGTGCCAGCAGGTCCGCGGGACCGATGGAAAAACTGTTTTTT
TRBJ2-7,TRBD1,many,TRBV18,CASSPLTGVINEQYF,TGTGCCAGCTCACCACTGACAGGGGTAATCAACGAGCAGTACTTC
TRBJ1-3,NA,NA,TRBV12-3/TRBV12-4,CASSPANTTYF,TGTGCCAGCAGTCCCGCAAACACCACATATTTT
TRBJ1-1,NA,NA,TRBV7-2,CAGSPRDFTNTEAFF,TGTGCCGGCAGCCCGAGGGACTTTACGAACACTGAAGCTTTCTTT
TRBJ1-1,NA,many,TRBV27,CASSHGVGEAFF,TGTGCCAGCAGCCACGGCGTTGGTGAAGCTTTCTTT
TRBJ1-2,TRBD1,once,TRBV6-2/TRBV6-3,CASSERRQGPNYGYTF,TGTGCCAGCAGTGAGCGTCGACAGGGCCCTAACTATGGCTACACCTTC
TRBJ2-7,NA,many,TRBV20-1,CSARTGYEQYF,TGCAGTGCTAGAACGGGATACGAGCAGTACTTC
TRBJ2-2,NA,many,TRBV6-6,CASSYSNGELFF,TGTGCCAGCAGTTACTCTAACGGGGAGCTGTTTTTT
TRBJ1-2,TRBD1,NA,TRBV19,CASSADRVYGYTF,TGTGCCAGTAGCGCGGACAGGGTCTATGGCTACACCTTC
TRBJ1-1,TRBD1,NA,TRBV5-3,CASSSGTERTEAFF,TGTGCCAGCAGCTCCGGGACAGAGCGCACTGAAGCTTTCTTT
TRBJ2-7,TRBD1,NA,TRBV7-9,CASSEPGGVYEQYF,TGTGCCAGCAGCGAACCAGGGGGAGTCTACGAGCAGTACTTC
TRBJ1-3,TRBD1,NA,TRBV6-1,CASSEGDRTEPSGNTIYF,TGTGCCAGCAGTGAAGGGGACAGGACTGAACCCTCTGGAAACACCATATATTTT
TRBJ2-7,TRBD2,many,TRBV5-4,CASSLTSGISYEQYF,TGTGCCAGCAGCTTGACTAGCGGGATTTCCTACGAGCAGTACTTC
TRBJ2-5,TRBD2,NA,TRBV5-3,CASSLLTSGRPLQETQYF,TGTGCCAGCAGCTTGTTGACTAGCGGGAGGCCCCTACAAGAGACCCAGTACTTC
TRBJ2-3,NA,many,TRBV7-6,CASSSGGADTQYF,TGTGCCAGCAGCTCAGGAGGAGCGGATACGCAGTATTTT
TRBJ2-4,TRBD2,many,TRBV11-2,CASSSRTGTSGSLAKNIQYF,TGTGCCAGCAGCTCAAGAACCGGGACTAGCGGGAGTTTAGCCAAAAACATTCAGTACTTC
TRBJ2-2,TRBD1,NA,TRBV11-2,CASTAGGQGGSGELFF,TGTGCCAGCACAGCTGGGGGACAGGGTGGCAGCGGGGAGCTGTTTTTT
TRBJ2-3,NA,many,TRBV5-6,CASSRTGDTQYF,TGTGCCAGCAGCCGTACAGGAGATACGCAGTATTTT
TRBJ2-5,TRBD1,few,TRBV19,CASSREGQGEETQYF,TGTGCCAGTAGTAGGGAGGGACAGGGCGAAGAGACCCAGTACTTC
TRBJ2-7,NA,many,TRBV20-1,CSARVFGGSAHEQYF,TGCAGTGCTAGAGTATTCGGGGGCTCCGCCCACGAGCAGTACTTC
TRBJ2-7,NA,many,TRBV7-9,CASSPEASYEQYF,TGTGCCAGCAGCCCCGAAGCCTCCTACGAGCAGTACTTC
TRBJ2-4,NA,many,TRBV4-1,CASSLWRRGPEAKNIQYF,TGCGCCAGCAGCCTGTGGAGGCGGGGGCCGGAGGCCAAAAACATTCAGTACTTC
TRBJ1-5,NA,many,TRBV23-1,CASSQVAIIANQPQHF,TGCGCCAGCAGTCAGGTGGCAATCATAGCAAATCAGCCCCAGCATTTT
TRBJ2-6,NA,NA,TRBV7-6,CASSLVGGLSGANVLTF,TGTGCCAGCAGCTTAGTAGGTGGGCTCTCTGGGGCCAACGTCCTGACTTTC
TRBJ2-1,NA,few,TRBV4-2,CASSQHLAAPSNNEQFF,TGTGCCAGCAGCCAGCATCTAGCAGCACCTTCCAACAATGAGCAGTTCTTC
TRBJ1-1,NA,many,TRBV13,CASSLGAVRPPNTEAFF,TGTGCCAGCAGCTTAGGTGCGGTCAGGCCCCCGAACACTGAAGCTTTCTTT
TRBJ2-1,TRBD2,NA,TRBV20-1,CSARGRQGLLAARFNGQFF,TGCAGTGCTAGAGGAAGGCAGGGATTGCTAGCGGCCCGTTTCAATGGGCAGTTCTTC
TRBJ2-1,NA,NA,TRBV6-6,CASSYLKTPSYNEQFF,TGTGCCAGCAGTTACCTCAAGACACCCTCCTACAATGAGCAGTTCTTC
TRBJ2-2,TRBD1,NA,TRBV4-3,CASSQDWTGGMDGELFF,TGCGCCAGCAGCCAAGATTGGACAGGGGGAATGGACGGGGAGCTGTTTTTT
TRBJ2-4,TRBD1,many,TRBV16,CASSPRDSRKNIQYF,TGTGCCAGCAGCCCCCGGGACAGCCGCAAAAACATTCAGTACTTC
TRBJ2-1,TRBD1,few,TRBV4-3,CASSLGGQGDLDEQFF,TGCGCCAGCAGCCTAGGGGGACAGGGGGATCTCGATGAGCAGTTCTTC
TRBJ2-7,NA,many,TRBV4-1,CASSQDGPYEQYF,TGCGCCAGCAGCCAAGACGGCCCCTACGAGCAGTACTTC
TRBJ2-7,TRBD1,many,TRBV28,CASSFARSGTGWYEQYF,TGTGCCAGCAGTTTTGCTCGGTCCGGGACAGGGTGGTACGAGCAGTACTTC
TRBJ2-3,TRBD2,NA,TRBV7-9,CASSPPSGRSHTQYF,TGTGCCAGCAGCCCACCTAGCGGGAGGTCGCATACGCAGTATTTT
TRBJ2-3,NA,many,TRBV30,CAWSEGFRVTDTQYF,TGTGCCTGGAGTGAAGGTTTCAGGGTTACAGATACGCAGTATTTT
TRBJ2-1,TRBD2,many,TRBV27,CASSLLLAGGPRNEQFF,TGTGCCAGCAGTTTATTACTAGCGGGAGGGCCAAGGAATGAGCAGTTCTTC
TRBJ2-1,NA,few,TRBV7-3,CASSPESAPNNEQFF,TGTGCCAGCAGCCCGGAGAGTGCCCCTAACAATGAGCAGTTCTTC
TRBJ1-1,NA,many,TRBV4-1,CASSQDRYGEAFF,TGCGCCAGCAGCCAAGATAGATACGGGGAGGCTTTCTTT